These 32 T cell receptor beta chains came from one sample sequenced in a study of blood T cell repertoires in COVID-19. The assay was immunoSEQ multiplex PCR, and TCRdb's table has in-frame clones only and misses some. The top ten hold approximately 1.2% of the sample, which has roughly 300,000 clones, 75% to 95% seen once. Sequenced material: PBMCs or T cells enriched from blood (not recorded which). The receptors shown here come from a woman in her 30s who had recovered from COVID-19.

V and J are TRBV4-1 and TRBJ1-1, with D hard to call. The CDR3 sequence is 16 residues long. Germline CDR1 MGHRA, CDR2 YSYEKL. V lost 4 bases, J lost 3 bases, and 18 bases lay in between. CDR3 region: CASSLSRNDIYTEAFF. The CDR3 DNA is TGCGCCAGCAGCCTTTCCAGAAATGACATATACACTGAAGCTTTCTTT.

The chain joins TRBV6-6 to TRBJ2-1; D unclear. The CDR3 length is 13 residues. CDR1 is MNHNY, CDR2 SVGAGI, per germline (reference sequence). V dropped 0 bases and J dropped 10 bases, with 10 bases sitting between them. This CDR3 is CASSYSNYGEQFF. DNA for the CDR3: TGTGCCAGCAGTTACTCGAATTACGGGGAGCAGTTCTTC.

This chain joins TRBV6-2 or TRBV6-3 and TRBJ1-5; TRBD1 matches 8 bases. Germline V lookup: CDR1 MNHEY, CDR2 SVGEGT. The CDR3 covers 13 residues. V shed 5 bases and J 5 bases; nucleotides not matched to a gene: 2. In nucleotides, the CDR3 is TGTGCCAGCAGTCAGGGGGCCGATCAGCCCCAGCATTTT. Translated: CASSQGADQPQHF.

This clone was recorded only once. The chain links TRBV18 to TRBJ1-4; D is unresolved. V was clipped by 3 bases and J by 5 bases, with 7 bases between them. CDR3 size: 13 residues. Germline lookup yields CDR1 KGHSH and CDR2 LQKENI. The CDR3 spells CASSPVANEKLFF. The CDR3 nucleotides are TGTGCCAGCTCACCGGTCGCGAATGAAAAACTGTTTTTT.

This chain connects TRBV7-9 to TRBJ2-1, with TRBD2 matching 10 bases. V lost 6 bases to trimming and J lost 2 bases; unmatched junction nucleotides: 4. CDR3 size: 15 residues. Germline CDR1 is SEHNR and CDR2 is FQNEAQ (reference sequence). The CDR3 bases are TGTGCCAGCAGGTCTAGCGGGGGCGCCTACAATGAGCAGTTCTTC. Translating gives CASRSSGGAYNEQFF.

This sequence joins TRBV3-1 (or the pseudogene TRBV3-2) and TRBJ2-7; 10 positions agree with TRBD1. The CDR3 extends over 15 amino acids. The J segment lost 2 bases and the V segment lost 5 bases, leaving 6 bases of the junction unmatched. Germline loops: CDR1 LGHDT, CDR2 YNNKEL (reference sequence). CDR3 residues: CASSSRTGGTYEQYF. CDR3 sequence (DNA): TGTGCCAGCAGCTCACGGACAGGGGGGACCTACGAGCAGTACTTC.

V is TRBV29-1 and J is TRBJ2-1; 7 bases agree with TRBD2. The CDR3 contains 12 residues. CDR1 is SQVTM and CDR2 is ANQGSEA in the germline V gene. V dropped 2 bases and J dropped 11; count of bases not matched to a gene: 6. The CDR3 DNA sequence: TGCAGCGTTGAATACTTGACTAGCCAGCAGTTCTTC. Protein sequence: CSVEYLTSQQFF.

The CDR3 nucleotides are TGTGCCAGCAGTTACTCATGGGAGCCCACAGATACGCAGTATTTT. Translated: CASSYSWEPTDTQYF. This chain uses TRBV6-5 with TRBJ2-3, with D perhaps matching TRBD2 (5 bases). This CDR3 spans 15 amino acids. V lost 0 bases and J lost 2, with 9 bases in between. Germline CDR1 and CDR2: MNHEY and SVGAGI.

This chain uses TRBV5-1 with TRBJ1-6, with D unclear. The CDR3 is 15 residues long. CDR1 SGHRS and CDR2 YFSETQ come from the germline V gene. The ends were cut back, 0 bases at V and 7 bases at J, with 11 bases in the middle. CDR3 region: CASSLGGPDNSPLHF. The DNA for the CDR3 is TGCGCCAGCAGCTTGGGAGGGCCAGACAATTCACCCCTCCACTTT.

The chain recombines TRBV7-2 with TRBJ2-3; D is ambiguous. Germline-derived CDR1 and CDR2 are SGHTA and FQGNSA. Deletions cut 2 bases from V and 6 bases from J, with 15 bases between. The CDR3 runs to 15 residues. For the CDR3, the DNA is TGTGCCAGCAGCTTAACAGACGCCCGAACGGATACGCAGTATTTT. Translated, it gives CASSLTDARTDTQYF.

The chain links TRBV19 to TRBJ2-6, with D tentatively TRBD1 (6 bases). Germline V CDR1 and CDR2: LNHDA, SQIVND (reference sequence). The CDR3 covers 17 residues. Between the trimmed V and J ends, which lost 3 bases and 0 bases, there was a span of 12 bases. The CDR3 sequence: CASSIIDRSSGANVLTF. CDR3 nucleotide sequence: TGTGCCAGTAGTATTATCGACAGGAGCTCTGGGGCCAACGTCCTGACTTTC. The variable domain in full, with the rest retrieved from reference TRBV19 and TRBJ2-6, is DGGITQSPKYLFRKEGQNVTLSCEQNLNHDAMYWYRQDPGQGLRLIYYSQIVNDFQKGDIAEGYSVSREKKESFPLTVTSAQKNPTAFYLCASSIIDRSSGANVLTFGAGSRLTVL.

This clone showed up just once. The chain employs TRBV5-4 and TRBJ1-6, with TRBD1 matching 7 bases. V lost 5 bases and J lost 1; bases outside the gene matches: 6. Germline V gives CDR1 SGHNT, CDR2 YYREEE (reference sequence). CDR3 length equals 16 residues. The chain's CDR3 is CASRSSRGSYNSPLHF. Here the CDR3 DNA reads TGTGCCAGCAGATCATCCAGGGGGTCCTATAATTCACCCCTCCACTTT.

The chain employs TRBV7-8 and TRBJ2-1; 7 bases are a match to TRBD1. There are 11 residues in the CDR3. Germline V lookup: CDR1 SGHVS, CDR2 FQNEAQ. The CDR3 DNA follows: TGTGCAGGCTCAGGGGGACATGAGCAGTTCTTC. Protein: CAGSGGHEQFF. Supplemented by reference TRBV7-8 and TRBJ2-1, the full variable domain reads GAGVSQSPRYKVAKRGQDVALRCDPISGHVSLFWYQQALGQGPEFLTYFQNEAQLDKSGLPSDRFFAERPEGSVSTLKIQRTQQEDSAVYLCAGSGGHEQFFGPGTRLTVL.

The rearrangement uses TRBV15 and TRBJ1-2; 10 positions match TRBD1. The CDR3 consists of 15 residues. V trimming: 3 bases; J trimming: 4 bases; junction bases outside the gene matches: 5. Germline-derived CDR1 and CDR2 are LNHNV and YYDKDF (reference sequence). The CDR3 here is CATSSGQGVSYGYTF. The CDR3 coding sequence is TGTGCCACCAGCAGTGGACAGGGGGTCTCCTATGGCTACACCTTC.

This clone was recorded once. V usage is TRBV6-2 or TRBV6-3 and J usage is TRBJ2-7; D unresolved. V shed 5 bases and J shed 7 bases, with 9 bases lying between them. Per germline, CDR1 MNHEY and CDR2 SVGEGT. The CDR3 has 11 amino acids. CDR3 bases: TGTGCCAGCAGTCCGGGTTGGGAGCAGTACTTC. It translates to CASSPGWEQYF.

The chain recombines TRBV28 with TRBJ2-3, with 10 bases aligning to TRBD2. J was trimmed by 1 base and V by 7 bases; bases with no gene match: 5. The germline CDR1 and CDR2 sequences are MDHEN and SYDVKM. The CDR3 consists of 15 residues. CDR3 coding DNA: TGTGCCAGCATAGCGGGAGGTAGGCGCACAGATACGCAGTATTTT. Protein sequence: CASIAGGRRTDTQYF.

The genes are TRBV5-6 and TRBJ2-3; a weak D match, TRBD1 (5 bases). The V and J ends lost 6 bases and 3 bases respectively, with 11 bases between them. CDR1 and CDR2 (germline): SGHDT, YYEEEE. CDR3 length equals 13 residues. CDR3 loop: CASNWGGTDTQYF. The CDR3 bases are TGTGCCAGCAACTGGGGCGGAACAGATACGCAGTATTTT.

As to this clone: Different DNA sequences within this sample yield the same CDR3. The gene calls are TRBV27 and TRBJ1-5; D possibly corresponds to TRBD1 (5 bases). The germline gives CDR1 MNHEY, CDR2 SMNVEV (reference sequence). The CDR3 is made up of 14 amino acids. Deletions cut 2 bases from V and 0 bases from J, with 5 bases between. The CDR3 coding sequence is TGTGCCAGCAGTTTACAGGGTAGCAATCAGCCCCAGCATTTT. It yields the protein CASSLQGSNQPQHF.

The chain couples TRBV19 to TRBJ2-3, with TRBD2 matching over 8 bases. Germline trimming cut 7 bases from V and 2 bases from J; bases unmatched to any gene: 8. The CDR3 has 15 amino acids. Per germline, CDR1 LNHDA and CDR2 SQIVND (reference sequence). CDR3 sequence reads: CASKMASGFTDTQYF. The CDR3 nucleotides read TGTGCCAGTAAGATGGCTAGCGGGTTCACAGATACGCAGTATTTT.

The rearrangement uses TRBV4-2 and TRBJ2-3, with D possibly being TRBD2 (6 bases). V lost 1 base and J 0 bases, leaving 11 bases between the germline ends. Germline-derived CDR1 and CDR2 are LGHNA and YNFKEQ. CDR3 length: 16 amino acids. The CDR3 DNA follows: TGTGCCAGCAGCCAAGTCTGGCGGGATAGCACAGATACGCAGTATTTT. Translated, it gives CASSQVWRDSTDTQYF.

J is TRBJ1-2 and V is TRBV30, with D possibly TRBD1 on 5 matching bases. V lost 1 base and J lost 6, with 12 bases in between. CDR1 is GTSNPN and CDR2 is SVGIG in the germline V gene (reference sequence). The CDR3 covers 13 residues. CDR3 region: CAWSAQVLDGYTF. The CDR3 DNA reads TGTGCCTGGAGTGCACAGGTTTTGGATGGCTACACCTTC. Full variable domain (outside the CDR3, taken from reference TRBV30 and TRBJ1-2): SQTIHQWPATLVQPVGSPLSLECTVEGTSNPNLYWYRQAAGRGLQLLFYSVGIGQISSEVPQNLSASRPQDRQFILSSKKLLLSDSGFYLCAWSAQVLDGYTFGSGTRLTVV.

The chain uses TRBV7-9 and TRBJ2-2, with D unclear. Between the trimmed V and J ends, which lost 3 bases and 6 bases, there was a span of 5 bases. Germline V gene sequence: CDR1 SEHNR, CDR2 FQNEAQ (reference sequence). The CDR3 runs to 12 residues. CDR3 amino acids: CASSFRAGELFF. CDR3 DNA sequence: TGTGCCAGCAGCTTTCGCGCCGGGGAGCTGTTTTTT.

This clone was seen only a few times. This chain links TRBV28 with TRBJ1-2, with TRBD1 as a possible D gene (5 bases). Germline V CDR1 and CDR2: MDHEN, SYDVKM. V was trimmed by 8 bases and J by 8 bases, leaving 18 bases between them. The CDR3 extends over 13 amino acids. CDR3 coding DNA: TGTGCCAGCGCCGCGGGGGGAACTATCGGCTACACCTTC. Translated, it gives CASAAGGTIGYTF.

This chain uses TRBV5-1 with TRBJ2-1, with 12 bases fitting TRBD2. V shed 0 bases and J 12 bases; nucleotides not matched to a gene: 10. Germline assignment: CDR1 SGHRS and CDR2 YFSETQ. This CDR3 comprises 16 residues. The DNA for the CDR3 is TGCGCCAGCAGCTTGGGAACGACTAGCGGGAGTATTGCGCAGTTCTTC. Its translation is CASSLGTTSGSIAQFF.

V is TRBV9 and J is TRBJ2-4; 14 bases align to TRBD2. V was pared by 0 bases and J by 11 bases, with 13 bases of the junction left unmatched. Germline V gene data show CDR1 as SGDLS and CDR2 as YYNGEE. The CDR3 length is 18 residues. CDR3 residues: CASSVEGTAGLAGGFQYF. The CDR3 DNA reads as TGTGCCAGCAGCGTAGAAGGGACGGCTGGACTAGCGGGGGGCTTTCAGTACTTC.

This clone was seen only once. The V and J genes are TRBV27 and TRBJ2-7; TRBD2 matches at 13 bases. The CDR3 has 17 residues. From germline, CDR1 is MNHEY and CDR2 SMNVEV (reference sequence). J lost 7 bases, V lost 5 bases, and 14 bases had no gene match. CDR3 loop: CASSPFPGTSGTGEQYF. CDR3 in DNA: TGTGCCAGCAGTCCTTTCCCCGGGACTAGCGGGACGGGAGAGCAGTACTTC.

The chain combines TRBV30 with TRBJ2-1; possibly TRBD2 for D (6 bases). The CDR3 is made up of 14 amino acids. Trimming pared 5 bases from V and 8 bases from J, leaving 19 bases between. Germline CDR1 reads GTSNPN; CDR2 reads SVGIG (reference sequence). CDR3 bases: TGTGCCTGGGACGTTAGGGGAGGAGGGGATGAGCAGTTCTTC. Its protein is CAWDVRGGGDEQFF.

This sequence joins TRBV5-5 and TRBJ2-5; D might be TRBD2 (5 bases). Germline CDR1 reads SGHKS; CDR2 reads YYEKEE (reference sequence). The CDR3 sequence is 14 residues long. Trimming removed 5 bases at V and 1 base at J, with 12 bases between. The CDR3 sequence: CASSSSAGQETQYF. In DNA, the CDR3 is TGTGCCAGCAGTAGTTCTGCGGGCCAAGAGACCCAGTACTTC.

The chain recombines TRBV19 with TRBJ1-1; no reliable D call. Germline V gives CDR1 LNHDA, CDR2 SQIVND (reference sequence). The CDR3 runs 11 residues. V gave up 6 bases and J gave up 8 bases, with 10 bases separating them. The CDR3 region is CASSSTGEAFF. The CDR3 nucleotides read TGTGCCAGTAGCAGCACCGGGGAAGCTTTCTTT.

This rearrangement joins TRBV4-3 to TRBJ2-1; 8 positions match TRBD2. The CDR3 runs to 13 residues. The germline CDR1 and CDR2 sequences are LGHNA and YSLEER. With 4 bases clipped from V and 15 bases from J, the junction kept 11 bases outside the gene matches. In DNA form, the CDR3 reads TGCGCCAGCAGCCCCGCGGGGGGAGGGATTCGGTTCTTC. Translating it yields CASSPAGGGIRFF.

The J gene is TRBJ2-3, the V gene TRBV20-1; a possible D gene is TRBD2 (6 bases). Trimming cost V 3 bases and J 0 bases, with 13 bases left between them. CDR1 is DFQATT and CDR2 is SNEGSKA in the germline V gene (reference sequence). CDR3 size: 15 residues. CDR3 loop: CSASGTSSSTDTQYF. The CDR3 coding sequence is TGCAGTGCTAGTGGGACTTCCTCTAGCACAGATACGCAGTATTTT.

Points on this clone: This CDR3 is also generated by other DNA sequences in the sample. V is TRBV28 and J is TRBJ2-7, with 8 bases identical to TRBD1. Germline V gives CDR1 MDHEN, CDR2 SYDVKM. This CDR3 is 14 amino acids long. J lost 2 bases, V lost 5 bases, and 5 bases had no gene match. CDR3 nucleotide sequence: TGTGCCAGCAGTCCAAGGACAGGGACCTACGAGCAGTACTTC. Protein sequence: CASSPRTGTYEQYF.